What follows are 5 T cell receptor beta chains derived from one specimen sequenced in a study of T cells expressing NK-cell markers. TCRdb reprocessed the 5' RACE reads and reports one entry per CDR3 protein, with no DNA. Its listing shows approximately 420,000 distinct CDR3 sequences. The sample comprised blood T cells: a sorted CD56 or NKG2C T cell subset, CD4+ or CD8+ T cells, or bulk PBMC T cells (not recorded which). The receptors here all came from a woman in her forties or fifties in good health.

This chain uses TRBV12-3 or TRBV12-4 with TRBJ2-1; TCRdb returns TRBD1, unconfirmable since there is no DNA. CDR3 size: 17 residues. CDR3 protein: CASSFLLAGSTPGEQFF.

The rearrangement links TRBV23-1 to TRBJ2-5. TRBV23-1 is filed as an ORF, its function uncertain. This CDR3 is built from 14 residues. The CDR3 here is CASTNSRYQETQYF.

This chain uses TRBV5-1 with TRBJ2-2; TCRdb designates TRBD1, a call that cannot be tested without DNA. The CDR3 consists of 15 residues. Germline CDR1 is SGHRS and CDR2 is YFSETQ. CDR3 sequence: CASSDPGQGTGELFF.

This chain connects TRBV5-1 to TRBJ2-1; absent DNA, TCRdb's TRBD2 call cannot be checked. The germline CDR1 and CDR2 sequences are SGHRS and YFSETQ. The CDR3 consists of 16 residues. CDR3 residues: CATQSPASGYRGEQFF.

The CDR3 reads CASSQVRQIGAGYTF. This chain joins TRBV14 and TRBJ1-2; as DNA is missing, the TRBD1 call by TCRdb cannot be tested. This CDR3 comprises 15 residues. The germline V gene encodes CDR1 SGHDN and CDR2 FVKESK.